A single sample gave rise to the 19 T cell receptor beta chains below, sequenced in a study of human T cells and chemical hapten exposure (dated by TCRdb to the early 2020s). The sample's time point label, decoded: pre-sensitization, week 0. The sample's treatment or condition label is to be understood as: therapeutic diphenylcyclopropenone sensitization with weekly scalp DPC. Libraries were prepared through RACE. TCRdb names NextSeq 500 as the instrument used. In-frame beta chains were kept once TCRdb had trimmed the public reads at Q25 with fastp and called clones with MiXCR. Entries are consolidated by CDR3 protein sequence, retaining the most common genes and DNA. The sample table shows around 56,000 distinct CDR3 sequences, and 9.9% are seen once. In total, the top ten clones hold 8% to 10% of the sample. The material was whole blood, obtained in connection with sensitization to the hapten diphenylcyclopropenone (DPC). The source of these receptors is a man aged 35 to 55 with alopecia areata. Some clones in this sample may be carry-over from other donors' samples.

The sample holds a few counts of this clonotype. The chain has TRBV28 and TRBJ2-7; D not resolved. The V end was cut by 5 bases, the J end by 1 base, with 9 bases between. This CDR3 has 13 residues. CDR1 is MDHEN, CDR2 SYDVKM, per germline. In nucleotides, the CDR3 is TGTGCCAGCAGTCAAATAGTTTCCTACGAGCAGTACTTC. Amino acids: CASSQIVSYEQYF. The variable domain in full, with the rest retrieved from reference TRBV28 and TRBJ2-7, is DVKVTQSSRYLVKRTGEKVFLECVQDMDHENMFWYRQDPGLGLRLIYFSYDVKMKEKGDIPEGYSVSREKKERFSLILESASTNQTSMYLCASSQIVSYEQYFGPGTRLTVT.

Many counts were recorded for this clonotype. The genes are TRBV20-1 and TRBJ1-1, with D perhaps matching TRBD1 (6 bases). V was pared by 6 bases and J by 0 bases, with 17 bases between. Germline assignment: CDR1 DFQATT and CDR2 SNEGSKA (reference sequence). The CDR3 sequence is 15 residues long. The CDR3 loop reads CSAKVVGQLNTEAFF. The CDR3 DNA reads TGCAGTGCCAAGGTAGTAGGACAGCTGAACACTGAAGCTTTCTTT.

This clonotype was picked up many times. The chain has TRBV7-2 and TRBJ1-6, with D perhaps matching TRBD1 (5 bases). Germline values: CDR1 SGHTA, CDR2 FQGNSA. The CDR3 contains 14 residues. V shed 6 bases and J shed 6 bases, with 12 bases lying between them. CDR3 protein: CASSTGPINSPLHF. The CDR3 DNA is TGTGCCAGCAGTACGGGACCGATTAATTCACCCCTCCACTTT. The complete variable domain, with remaining parts taken from reference TRBV7-2 and TRBJ1-6, reads GAGVSQSPSNKVTEKGKDVELRCDPISGHTALYWYRQSLGQGLEFLIYFQGNSAPDKSGLPSDRFSAERTGGSVSTLTIQRTQQEDSAVYLCASSTGPINSPLHFGNGTRLTVT.

This chain joins TRBV5-1 and TRBJ1-4; 9 nucleotides agree with TRBD1. The CDR3 extends over 15 amino acids. Germline V gives CDR1 SGHRS, CDR2 YFSETQ. V shed 3 bases and J 6 bases; nucleotides not matched to a gene: 6. In DNA form, the CDR3 reads TGCGCCAGCAGCTCATCCGGGACAGGGTATGAAAAACTGTTTTTT. Protein sequence: CASSSSGTGYEKLFF.

The V call is TRBV4-1, the J call TRBJ1-5; D perhaps matches TRBD1 (6 bases). The CDR3 covers 17 residues. The V and J ends lost 0 bases and 3 bases respectively, with 15 bases between them. The germline V gene has CDR1 MGHRA and CDR2 YSYEKL. The CDR3 bases are TGCGCCAGCAGCCAAGATCGGGCAGGGGCCTTCAATCAGCCCCAGCATTTT. Amino acids: CASSQDRAGAFNQPQHF.

Notes on this clonotype: One end of the junction fails to match germline, which may point to a read error. This chain uses TRBV20-1 with TRBJ2-1; 10 bases are shared with TRBD1. This CDR3 contains 13 residues. Germline V gene lookup returns CDR1 DFQATT and CDR2 SNEGSKA (reference sequence). CDR3 DNA sequence: TGCAGTGCTAGGGGAATGACAGGGGGCGTTATGGTCTTC. This translates into CSARGMTGGVMVF.

This clonotype was detected ten times or more. The V gene is TRBV12-3 or TRBV12-4, the J gene TRBJ2-1; D is possibly TRBD1 (7 bases). Trimming left V 4 bases short and J 9 bases short, with 13 bases between. The CDR3 contains 13 residues. CDR3 sequence: CASSSRQGGEQFF. CDR3 coding DNA: TGTGCCAGCAGTTCACGACAGGGAGGTGAGCAGTTCTTC.

The V call is TRBV28, the J call TRBJ2-7; D might be TRBD2 (6 bases). Germline V gene lookup returns CDR1 MDHEN and CDR2 SYDVKM. The CDR3 consists of 17 residues. V lost 5 bases and J 3 bases, leaving 23 bases between the germline ends. The CDR3 DNA sequence: TGTGCCAGCAGTGGAACACTTGGCGGGACCCGGTTCTACGAGCAGTACTTC. It specifies CASSGTLGGTRFYEQYF.

The rearrangement uses TRBV5-1 and TRBJ2-3; 7 bases align to TRBD2. The CDR3 totals 15 residues. The V gene's germline CDR1 is SGHRS and CDR2 YFSETQ. The trim removed 4 bases at V and 4 bases at J, leaving 9 bases unmatched. The CDR3 sequence: CASSREAGVADTQYF. The CDR3, as DNA: TGCGCCAGCAGCCGGGAGGCTGGAGTCGCAGATACGCAGTATTTT. The whole variable domain, filled in from reference TRBV5-1 and TRBJ2-3, reads KAGVTQTPRYLIKTRGQQVTLSCSPISGHRSVSWYQQTPGQGLQFLFEYFSETQRNKGNFPGRFSGRQFSNSRSEMNVSTLELGDSALYLCASSREAGVADTQYFGPGTRLTVL.

The chain recombines TRBV18 with TRBJ2-1; D unresolved. Germline V gene sequence: CDR1 KGHSH, CDR2 LQKENI. Between the trimmed V and J ends, which lost 3 bases and 2 bases, there was a span of 5 bases. CDR3 length: 13 amino acids. CDR3 bases: TGTGCCAGCTCACCCGACCCCTACAATGAGCAGTTCTTC. Protein: CASSPDPYNEQFF.

This clonotype was detected many times. The chain is built from TRBV7-6 and TRBJ2-7; 8 nucleotides align to TRBD2. The CDR3 is made up of 14 amino acids. The trim removed 5 bases at V and 3 bases at J, leaving 6 bases unmatched. In germline, CDR1 is SGHVS, CDR2 FNYEAQ. Here the CDR3 reads CASSLGLAGYEQYF. CDR3 coding DNA: TGTGCCAGCAGCCTCGGACTAGCTGGCTACGAGCAGTACTTC.

This clonotype was seen more than once but under ten times. This chain links TRBV20-1 with TRBJ1-4; D possibly corresponds to TRBD1 (5 bases). Germline CDR1 DFQATT, CDR2 SNEGSKA (reference sequence). The CDR3 has 14 residues. The V end was cut by 6 bases, the J end by 5 bases, with 16 bases between. CDR3 protein: CSATPGTGNEKLFF. CDR3 nucleotides: TGCAGTGCAACCCCTGGGACGGGGAATGAAAAACTGTTTTTT.

This clonotype has more than one count but fewer than ten. The chain uses TRBV5-1 and TRBJ1-2, with D hard to call. The V end lost 0 bases, the J end lost 5 bases, and 11 bases lay between the germline ends. Germline lookup yields CDR1 SGHRS and CDR2 YFSETQ. The CDR3 runs to 14 residues. The CDR3 nucleotides are TGCGCCAGCAGCTTGGCCATGAAGGGATATGGCTACACCTTC. This sequence encodes CASSLAMKGYGYTF. The full variable domain, rest sourced from reference TRBV5-1 and TRBJ1-2, is KAGVTQTPRYLIKTRGQQVTLSCSPISGHRSVSWYQQTPGQGLQFLFEYFSETQRNKGNFPGRFSGRQFSNSRSEMNVSTLELGDSALYLCASSLAMKGYGYTFGSGTRLTVV.

The chain uses TRBV27 and TRBJ2-7; D remains ambiguous. CDR1 is MNHEY, CDR2 SMNVEV, per germline (reference sequence). Trimming took 5 bases from V and 2 from J, leaving 16 bases between them. The CDR3 totals 15 residues. CDR3 region: CASSPRLRSTYEQYF. For the CDR3, the DNA is TGTGCCAGCAGTCCCCGCTTGCGGTCAACCTACGAGCAGTACTTC.

This clonotype was picked up many times. The chain recombines TRBV29-1 with TRBJ2-1; perhaps D is TRBD1 or TRBD2 (5 bases each). Looked up from germline, CDR1 is SQVTM and CDR2 is ANQGSEA. Trimming removed 3 bases from V and 6 bases from J, with 12 bases in between. The CDR3 spans 13 residues. CDR3 sequence reads: CSVEPRDLNEQFF. In DNA form, the CDR3 reads TGCAGCGTTGAGCCTCGGGACCTCAATGAGCAGTTCTTC.

Only a few counts were recorded for this clonotype. This chain links TRBV7-8 with TRBJ2-1, with D unclear. Germline V lookup: CDR1 SGHVS, CDR2 FQNEAQ. Trimming cost V 2 bases and J 5 bases, with 13 bases left between them. The CDR3 is made up of 15 amino acids. CDR3 region: CASSLRLSQDNEQFF. DNA of the CDR3: TGTGCCAGCAGCTTAAGATTGTCCCAAGACAATGAGCAGTTCTTC.

This chain connects TRBV18 to TRBJ2-7; perhaps TRBD1 as D (5 bases). There are 15 residues in the CDR3. With 0 bases removed from V and 2 bases from J, the gap between germline ends came to 11 bases. Germline V CDR1 and CDR2: KGHSH, LQKENI. CDR3 amino acids: CASSPPRGRAYEQYF. CDR3 bases: TGTGCCAGCTCACCACCAAGGGGTAGGGCCTACGAGCAGTACTTC.

In this sample, this clonotype turned up many times. The V and J genes are TRBV25-1 and TRBJ2-2; D possibly corresponds to TRBD1 (5 bases). The CDR3 totals 14 residues. Germline V gives CDR1 MGHDK, CDR2 SYGVNS. The V gene lost 0 bases and the J gene lost 3 bases, with 5 bases spanning the gap. The CDR3, as DNA: TGTGCCAGCAGTGAATACAGGGACACCGGGGAGCTGTTTTTT. Translation: CASSEYRDTGELFF. The full variable domain, completed using reference TRBV25-1 and TRBJ2-2, is EADIYQTPRYLVIGTGKKITLECSQTMGHDKMYWYQQDPGMELHLIHYSYGVNSTEKGDLSSESTVSRIRTEHFPLTLESARPSHTSQYLCASSEYRDTGELFFGEGSRLTVL.

This clonotype appeared many times. CDR3 nucleotides: TGTGCCAGCAGTGGCAGGAACTATGGCTACACCTTC. It is translated as CASSGRNYGYTF. The chain uses TRBV6-1 and TRBJ1-2, with D unresolved. The CDR3 is made up of 12 amino acids. Germline V gene data show CDR1 as MNHNS and CDR2 as SASEGT. Trimming removed 4 bases at V and 2 bases at J, with 5 bases between.